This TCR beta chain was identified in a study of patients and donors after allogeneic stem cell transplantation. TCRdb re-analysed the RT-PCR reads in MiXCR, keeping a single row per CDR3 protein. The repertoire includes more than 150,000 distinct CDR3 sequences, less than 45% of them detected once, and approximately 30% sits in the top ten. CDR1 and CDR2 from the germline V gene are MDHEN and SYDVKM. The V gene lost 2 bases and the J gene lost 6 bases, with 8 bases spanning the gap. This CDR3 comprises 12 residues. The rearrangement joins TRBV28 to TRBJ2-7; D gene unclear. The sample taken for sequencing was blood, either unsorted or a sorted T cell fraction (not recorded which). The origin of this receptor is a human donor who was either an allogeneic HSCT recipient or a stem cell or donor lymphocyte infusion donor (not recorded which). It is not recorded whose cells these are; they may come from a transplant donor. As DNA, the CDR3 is TGTGCCAGCAGTTTAAGCTCGGGCGAGCAGTACTTC. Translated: CASSLSSGEQYF.